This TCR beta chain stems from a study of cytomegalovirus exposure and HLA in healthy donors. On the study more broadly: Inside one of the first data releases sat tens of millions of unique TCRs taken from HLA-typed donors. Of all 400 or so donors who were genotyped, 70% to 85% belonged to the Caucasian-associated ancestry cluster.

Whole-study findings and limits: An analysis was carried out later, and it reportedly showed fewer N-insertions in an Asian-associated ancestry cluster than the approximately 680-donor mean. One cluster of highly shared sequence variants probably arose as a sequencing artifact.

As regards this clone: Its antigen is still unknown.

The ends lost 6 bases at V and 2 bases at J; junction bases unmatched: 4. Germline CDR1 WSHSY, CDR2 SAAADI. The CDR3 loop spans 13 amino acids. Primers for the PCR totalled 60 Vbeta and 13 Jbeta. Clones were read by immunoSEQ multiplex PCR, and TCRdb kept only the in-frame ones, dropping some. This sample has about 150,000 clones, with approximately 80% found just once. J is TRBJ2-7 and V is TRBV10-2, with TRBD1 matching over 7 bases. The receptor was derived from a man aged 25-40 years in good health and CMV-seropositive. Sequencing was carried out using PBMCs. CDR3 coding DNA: TGCGCCAGCAGACGGGACAGCGCCTACGAGCAGTACTTC. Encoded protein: CASRRDSAYEQYF.